These 24 T cell receptor beta chains were all obtained from the same sample, sequenced in a study of blood T cell repertoires in COVID-19. Repertoires were generated with immunoSEQ multiplex PCR, while TCRdb's copy carries only in-frame clones and drops some. Among some 260,000 clones listed, 82% were seen once. Material: peripheral blood. The receptors come from an elderly woman with active or convalescent COVID-19.

This clone is a singleton in its sample. The gene calls are TRBV20-1 and TRBJ2-3; D is perhaps TRBD2 (6 bases). V dropped 4 bases and J dropped 4 bases, with 6 bases sitting between them. Germline V gives CDR1 DFQATT, CDR2 SNEGSKA (reference sequence). The CDR3 spans 11 residues. The CDR3 loop is CSATGADTQYF. For the CDR3, the DNA is TGCAGTGCTACGGGGGCAGATACGCAGTATTTT.

For this clone: Other nucleotide sequences from this sample produce the same CDR3. The chain couples TRBV28 to TRBJ1-5, with a weak D call TRBD1 (5 bases). V was cut by 3 bases and J by 2 bases, with 11 bases left in between. The CDR3 is made up of 15 amino acids. Germline V lookup: CDR1 MDHEN, CDR2 SYDVKM. Here the CDR3 reads CASSLAGGGNQPQHF. In nucleotides, the CDR3 is TGTGCCAGCAGTTTGGCCGGGGGGGGCAATCAGCCCCAGCATTTT.

The chain joins TRBV11-2 to TRBJ1-1; the match to TRBD1 covers 8 bases. J was trimmed by 5 bases and V by 5 bases; bases with no gene match: 10. Per germline, CDR1 SGHAT and CDR2 FQNNGV. The length of the CDR3 is 15 residues. For the CDR3, the DNA is TGTGCCAGCAGCCTTACTCAGGGGGCGGAAACTGAAGCTTTCTTT. This translates into CASSLTQGAETEAFF. The variable domain in full, completed from reference TRBV11-2 and TRBJ1-1, reads EAGVAQSPRYKIIEKRQSVAFWCNPISGHATLYWYQQILGQGPKLLIQFQNNGVVDDSQLPKDRFSAERLKGVDSTLKIQPAKLEDSAVYLCASSLTQGAETEAFFGQGTRLTVV.

V gene TRBV24-1 combines with J gene TRBJ2-3; D may be TRBD1 (6 bases). The CDR3 is made up of 15 amino acids. Germline values: CDR1 KGHDR, CDR2 SFDVKD. Deletions cut 6 bases from V and 2 bases from J, with 14 bases between. The CDR3: CATSPAGANTDTQYF. CDR3 nucleotides: TGTGCCACCAGTCCAGCAGGGGCCAACACAGATACGCAGTATTTT.

This clone has more than one count but fewer than ten. The chain links TRBV5-4 to TRBJ1-2, with 12 positions matching TRBD1. Trimming at V came to 4 bases and at J to 6 bases, leaving 10 bases not matched to a gene. Germline loops: CDR1 SGHNT, CDR2 YYREEE (reference sequence). CDR3 length equals 16 residues. The CDR3 is CASSPGTGGAINGYTF. CDR3 DNA: TGTGCCAGCAGCCCAGGGACAGGGGGCGCCATAAATGGCTACACCTTC.

The V gene is TRBV19, the J gene TRBJ1-4; D gene ambiguous. The CDR3 has 16 amino acids. V was shortened by 6 bases and J by 1 base, with 15 bases between the two germline ends. CDR1 LNHDA and CDR2 SQIVND come from the germline V gene (reference sequence). This chain's CDR3 is CASRDRRGVTNEKLFF. The CDR3 DNA reads TGTGCCAGTAGGGACCGTCGCGGGGTAACTAATGAAAAACTGTTTTTT.

The rearrangement links TRBV2 to TRBJ2-5; 10 bases line up with TRBD1. The CDR3 consists of 16 residues. The germline gives CDR1 SNHLY, CDR2 FYNNEI. V was pared by 1 base and J by 4 bases, with 6 bases of the junction left unmatched. CDR3 residues: CASSEVGTGVTETQYF. In DNA, the CDR3 is TGTGCCAGCAGTGAAGTCGGGACAGGGGTAACAGAGACCCAGTACTTC.

The chain recombines TRBV3-1 (or the pseudogene TRBV3-2) with TRBJ2-3, with 10 bases fitting TRBD2. Germline V gene sequence: CDR1 LGHDT, CDR2 YNNKEL (reference sequence). With 4 bases clipped from V and 5 bases from J, the junction kept 6 bases outside the gene matches. There are 15 residues in the CDR3. In nucleotides, the CDR3 is TGTGCCAGCAGCCTCGTGAGCGGGGGGGGAGATACGCAGTATTTT. Its translation is CASSLVSGGGDTQYF.

The gene calls are TRBV18 and TRBJ2-2; a possible D gene is TRBD1 (6 bases). The CDR3 totals 14 residues. V was pared by 4 bases and J by 2 bases, with 8 bases between. In germline, CDR1 is KGHSH, CDR2 LQKENI. The CDR3 DNA sequence: TGTGCCAGCTCACTACAGGGAAACACCGGGGAGCTGTTTTTT. Translating gives CASSLQGNTGELFF. The complete variable domain, with remaining parts taken from reference TRBV18 and TRBJ2-2, reads NAGVMQNPRHLVRRRGQEARLRCSPMKGHSHVYWYRQLPEEGLKFMVYLQKENIIDESGMPKERFSAEFPKEGPSILRIQQVVRGDSAAYFCASSLQGNTGELFFGEGSRLTVL.

In its sample, this clone was seen once. This chain uses TRBV5-1 with TRBJ1-4; D uncertain. The CDR3 runs 14 residues. Trimming took 4 bases from V and 8 from J, leaving 15 bases between them. Germline CDR1 SGHRS, CDR2 YFSETQ. This CDR3 is CASSPGKVREKLFF. As DNA, the CDR3 is TGCGCCAGCAGCCCCGGCAAGGTGCGGGAAAAACTGTTTTTT.

The chain carries TRBV5-6 and TRBJ2-3, with D possibly being TRBD2 (6 bases). V dropped 0 bases and J dropped 9 bases, with 17 bases sitting between them. The CDR3 spans 15 residues. CDR1 and CDR2 (germline): SGHDT, YYEEEE. This CDR3 reads CASSLALTRQATQYF. CDR3 nucleotide sequence: TGTGCCAGCAGCTTGGCGCTGACTAGGCAGGCGACGCAGTATTTT. Full variable domain (rest looked up from reference TRBV5-6 and TRBJ2-3): DAGVTQSPTHLIKTRGQQVTLRCSPKSGHDTVSWYQQALGQGPQFIFQYYEEEERQRGNFPDRFSGHQFPNYSSELNVNALLLGDSALYLCASSLALTRQATQYFGPGTRLTVL.

The V gene is TRBV5-6, the J gene TRBJ2-1, with D uncertain. CDR1 is SGHDT, CDR2 YYEEEE, per germline. The V end lost 0 bases, the J end lost 9 bases, and 4 bases lay between the germline ends. This CDR3 comprises 11 residues. Here the CDR3 reads CASSLVLEQFF. CDR3 DNA: TGTGCCAGCAGCTTGGTCCTTGAGCAGTTCTTC.

The rearrangement links TRBV19 to TRBJ2-1; the match to TRBD2 covers 11 bases. J was trimmed by 5 bases and V by 10 bases; bases with no gene match: 4. This CDR3 region has 13 residues. CDR1 is LNHDA and CDR2 is SQIVND in the germline V gene (reference sequence). CDR3 bases: TGTGCCACCTCGACTAGCGGGGACAATGAGCAGTTCTTC. This encodes CATSTSGDNEQFF.

This clone has just a few counts. The chain couples TRBV28 to TRBJ2-7; TRBD2 might be the D (5 bases). This CDR3 has 12 amino acids. Trimming removed 2 bases at V and 7 bases at J, with 9 bases between. Germline V CDR1 and CDR2: MDHEN, SYDVKM. DNA of the CDR3: TGTGCCAGCAGTTTACCCAGAGGGGAGCAGTACTTC. This sequence encodes CASSLPRGEQYF.

In its sample, this clone was seen a few times. Distinct nucleotide sequences in the sample also encode this CDR3. The chain recombines TRBV4-2 with TRBJ2-1, with 7 bases aligning to TRBD2. The germline V gene encodes CDR1 LGHNA and CDR2 YNFKEQ. J lost 7 bases, V lost 1 base, and 7 bases had no gene match. CDR3 length: 15 residues. The CDR3 DNA reads TGTGCCAGCAGCCAAGTAGCGGGCCGGGGGAATGAGCAGTTCTTC. The encoded protein is CASSQVAGRGNEQFF.

This chain uses TRBV9 with TRBJ1-1; D gene unclear. CDR3 length: 13 residues. Trimming removed 0 bases from V and 3 bases from J, with 6 bases in between. Germline V CDR1 and CDR2: SGDLS, YYNGEE. The CDR3 nucleotides read TGTGCCAGCAGCGTAGAGCCGGACACTGAAGCTTTCTTT. Translating it yields CASSVEPDTEAFF.

The sample holds a few counts of this clone. The chain links TRBV12-3 or TRBV12-4 to TRBJ2-1; 8 nucleotides match TRBD2. The CDR3 length is 13 residues. With V trimmed by 6 bases and J by 12 bases, 10 bases remained unmatched. The CDR3 region is CASSEDSSGGQFF. CDR3 DNA sequence: TGTGCCAGCAGCGAGGATTCAAGCGGGGGGCAGTTCTTC.

The rearrangement links TRBV29-1 to TRBJ1-2; 9 nucleotides align to TRBD1. Germline CDR1 reads SQVTM; CDR2 reads ANQGSEA. V lost 6 bases to trimming and J lost 8 bases; unmatched junction nucleotides: 4. The CDR3 spans 11 residues. The CDR3 bases are TGCAGCGTAGAGACAGGGGGAGGCTACACCTTC. This sequence encodes CSVETGGGYTF.

The J gene is TRBJ1-2, the V gene TRBV20-1, with 7 bases aligning to TRBD1. Germline V gene lookup returns CDR1 DFQATT and CDR2 SNEGSKA (reference sequence). The CDR3 is 14 amino acids. Trimming took 3 bases from V and 8 from J; bases not matched to a gene: 12. The CDR3 reads CSASAAGGPEGYTF. In DNA form, the CDR3 reads TGCAGTGCTAGTGCCGCAGGGGGTCCAGAGGGCTACACCTTC.

The rearrangement uses TRBV14 and TRBJ2-5; D is uncertain. There are 12 residues in the CDR3. Germline V CDR1 and CDR2: SGHDN, FVKESK. Trimming shortened V by 8 bases and J by 7 bases, and 14 bases separated the two germline ends. Written as DNA, the CDR3 is TGTGCCAGCGGTACGGCCCCGGGGACCCAGTACTTC. This codes for CASGTAPGTQYF.

This clone was seen just once. The chain combines TRBV7-2 with TRBJ1-1, with TRBD1 as a possible D gene (6 bases). CDR3 size: 14 residues. Germline CDR1 reads SGHTA; CDR2 reads FQGNSA. Trimming left V 5 bases short and J 4 bases short, with 14 bases between. The CDR3 reads CASSEAGELTEAFF. As DNA, the CDR3 is TGTGCCAGCAGCGAAGCAGGGGAGCTCACTGAAGCTTTCTTT.

The chain employs TRBV12-3 or TRBV12-4 and TRBJ1-1, with TRBD1 matching 12 bases. This CDR3 has 13 amino acids. V lost 6 bases, J lost 11 bases, and 7 bases stayed unmatched. CDR3 sequence reads: CASRGQGAKYAFF. Here the CDR3 DNA reads TGTGCCAGCAGGGGACAGGGGGCGAAGTATGCTTTCTTT.

V usage is TRBV9 and J usage is TRBJ2-6; D remains ambiguous. CDR3 length: 14 residues. In germline, CDR1 is SGDLS, CDR2 YYNGEE. Trimming pared 2 bases from V and 0 bases from J, leaving 3 bases between. The CDR3 bases are TGTGCCAGCAGCGTCAGCTCTGGGGCCAACGTCCTGACTTTC. Protein product: CASSVSSGANVLTF.

The chain uses TRBV2 and TRBJ1-2; D is possibly TRBD1 (6 bases). CDR1 SNHLY and CDR2 FYNNEI come from the germline V gene. The CDR3 runs 13 residues. Trimming left V 8 bases short and J 0 bases short, with 10 bases between. In nucleotides, the CDR3 is TGTGCCAGCGGTGGGGGGCCTAACTATGGCTACACCTTC. Protein: CASGGGPNYGYTF.